Each of the 13 T cell receptor beta chains below was sequenced from the same sample in a study of CD8 T cells in Susac syndrome. An amount of RNA that ranged from roughly 0.5 to 1 ug was reverse transcribed with random hexamers. Using its own MiXCR run on the immunoSEQ multiplex PCR reads, TCRdb lists one record per CDR3 protein. In the table there are 150,000 or so distinct CDR3 sequences, roughly 94% of which are singletons. The sample taken for sequencing was CD4+ T cells from PBMCs. The receptors shown here come from a human donor with multiple sclerosis.

The chain recombines TRBV9 with TRBJ2-6; D call uncertain. CDR1 SGDLS and CDR2 YYNGEE come from the germline V gene. The CDR3 loop spans 14 amino acids. Trimming pared 8 bases from V and 2 bases from J, leaving 11 bases between. Here the CDR3 DNA reads TGTGCCAGTAGCTTTGTCCCTGGGGCCAACGTCCTGACTTTC. Translating gives CASSFVPGANVLTF.

The chain employs TRBV18 and TRBJ1-1; no definite D call. Trimming removed 0 bases from V and 1 base from J, with 6 bases in between. Germline CDR1 and CDR2: KGHSH and LQKENI. This CDR3 region has 14 residues. CDR3 in DNA: TGTGCCAGCTCACCACCTTCGGGGAACACTGAAGCTTTCTTT. Translation gives CASSPPSGNTEAFF.

V gene TRBV10-3 combines with J gene TRBJ2-5; D is unclear. The CDR3 sequence is 16 residues long. Trimming cost V 2 bases and J 1 base, with 14 bases left between them. CDR1 is ENHRY and CDR2 is SYGVKD in the germline V gene. The chain's CDR3 is CAISEPNTEVQETQYF. DNA of the CDR3: TGTGCCATCAGTGAGCCAAACACGGAAGTCCAAGAGACCCAGTACTTC.

The chain combines TRBV3-1 with TRBJ1-1; 8 positions match TRBD1. This CDR3 is 14 amino acids long. After removal of 4 bases from V and 11 bases from J, the junction contained 12 bases not matched to a gene. The V gene's germline CDR1 is LGHDT and CDR2 YNNKEL (reference sequence). The CDR3 here is CASSPPGQVLSAFF. The CDR3 DNA reads TGTGCCAGCAGCCCCCCGGGACAGGTGCTATCTGCTTTCTTT.

The V gene is TRBV24-1, the J gene TRBJ2-7; the D gene is possibly TRBD2 (5 bases). Germline V gene data show CDR1 as KGHDR and CDR2 as SFDVKD. Trimming removed 5 bases at V and 4 bases at J, with 11 bases between. CDR3 length equals 13 residues. In DNA form, the CDR3 reads TGTGCCACCAGTGCGGGGAGTCGGTACGAGCAGTACTTC. Translated, it gives CATSAGSRYEQYF.

Written as DNA, the CDR3 is TGCAGTGCTAGAGATCTAGGGGAGGGAGGCTACACCTTC. It specifies CSARDLGEGGYTF. The rearrangement joins TRBV20-1 to TRBJ1-2, with a possible D match to TRBD1 (5 bases). V dropped 0 bases and J dropped 8 bases, with 13 bases sitting between them. Germline V gives CDR1 DFQATT, CDR2 SNEGSKA (reference sequence). There are 13 residues in the CDR3.

CDR3 sequence: CASRVTGGYSNQPQHF. The CDR3 region has the DNA TGTGCCAGCAGAGTGACAGGGGGTTATAGCAATCAGCCCCAGCATTTT. The chain has TRBV27 and TRBJ1-5; 9 nucleotides line up with TRBD1. In germline, CDR1 is MNHEY, CDR2 SMNVEV (reference sequence). The CDR3 extends over 16 amino acids. V lost 6 bases to trimming and J lost 0 bases; unmatched junction nucleotides: 6.

The J gene is TRBJ2-6, the V gene TRBV29-1; D is ambiguous. V dropped 3 bases and J dropped 2 bases, with 8 bases sitting between them. Germline values: CDR1 SQVTM, CDR2 ANQGSEA. The length of the CDR3 is 14 residues. Here the CDR3 DNA reads TGCAGCGTTGAGAGAAGGCCTGGGGCCAACGTCCTGACTTTC. This sequence encodes CSVERRPGANVLTF.

The chain is built from TRBV7-2 and TRBJ1-5; no definite D call. CDR3 length: 14 amino acids. V shed 1 base and J shed 1 base, with 5 bases lying between them. Germline V lookup: CDR1 SGHTA, CDR2 FQGNSA. The CDR3 spells CASSLGQSNQPQHF. The CDR3 DNA sequence: TGTGCCAGCAGCTTAGGCCAGAGCAATCAGCCCCAGCATTTT.

The chain couples TRBV6-2 or TRBV6-3 to TRBJ1-1; TRBD1 aligns across 9 bases. The CDR3 covers 16 residues. CDR1 is MNHEY and CDR2 is SVGEGT in the germline V gene. The V and J ends lost 4 bases and 6 bases, in that order; junction bases with no gene match: 12. The CDR3 DNA is TGTGCCAGCAGTTCTACTATCACAGGGGGCGGCGCTGAAGCTTTCTTT. The encoded protein is CASSSTITGGGAEAFF.

The chain carries TRBV20-1 and TRBJ1-5; a possible D gene is TRBD1 (6 bases). The germline V gene has CDR1 DFQATT and CDR2 SNEGSKA (reference sequence). V was shortened by 2 bases and J by 2 bases, with 13 bases between the two germline ends. The CDR3 loop spans 15 amino acids. The CDR3 region is CSARPSQGRNQPQHF. Here the CDR3 DNA reads TGCAGTGCTAGACCTAGTCAGGGGCGCAATCAGCCCCAGCATTTT.

The V call is TRBV23-1, the J call TRBJ1-2; D not resolved. TRBV23-1 is an ORF, with its function uncertain. V gave up 8 bases and J gave up 3 bases, with 4 bases separating them. The CDR3 sequence is 10 residues long. CDR3 in amino acids: CASLDYGYTF. The CDR3 DNA follows: TGCGCCAGCCTGGACTATGGCTACACCTTC.

To note about this clonotype: The conserved final phenylalanine or tryptophan is absent from the CDR3, which likely points to a read error. The chain carries TRBV6-6 and TRBJ1-1; D is ambiguous. This CDR3 has 12 amino acids. Germline V gene lookup returns CDR1 MNHNY and CDR2 SVGAGI (reference sequence). V lost 10 bases and J 1 base, leaving 10 bases between the germline ends. The CDR3 here is CAIRRSNTEAFL. The DNA of the CDR3 is TGTGCCATTCGGCGGTCGAACACTGAAGCTTTCCTT.